The subject of this entry is one T cell receptor (beta chain). The data were obtained in a study of blood T cell repertoires in COVID-19. The CDR3 is 14 residues long. The trim removed 6 bases at V and 7 bases at J, leaving 6 bases unmatched. From germline, CDR1 is SGHTA and CDR2 FQGNSA. Authors' processing steps: Counts of nucleated cells, estimated from reference gene primer amplification, were obtained. Assay used: immunoSEQ multiplex PCR; TCRdb lists only in-frame clones, some missing. The DNA gave D and trimming, while V, J and clone size come from that table. The sample lists around 330,000 clones, around nine tenths occurring once.

This clonotype was obtained from a woman in her fifties or sixties with active or convalescent COVID-19. The sample was peripheral blood. This chain joins TRBV7-2 and TRBJ2-5, with 12 bases identical to TRBD1. The CDR3 sequence is CASRPGQGAGTQYF. The CDR3 DNA sequence: TGTGCCAGCAGACCGGGACAGGGGGCCGGGACCCAGTACTTC.